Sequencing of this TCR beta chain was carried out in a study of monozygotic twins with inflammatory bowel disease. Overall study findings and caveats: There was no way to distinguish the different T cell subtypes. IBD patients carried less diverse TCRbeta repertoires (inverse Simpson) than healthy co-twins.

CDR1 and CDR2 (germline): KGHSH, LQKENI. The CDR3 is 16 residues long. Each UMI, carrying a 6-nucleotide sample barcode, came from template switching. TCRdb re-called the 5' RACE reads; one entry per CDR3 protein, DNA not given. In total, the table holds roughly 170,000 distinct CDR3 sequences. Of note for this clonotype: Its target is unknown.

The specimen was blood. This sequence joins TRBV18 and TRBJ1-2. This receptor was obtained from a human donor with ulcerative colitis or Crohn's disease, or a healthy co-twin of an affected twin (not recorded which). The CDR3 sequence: CASSPLGISVNYGYTF.